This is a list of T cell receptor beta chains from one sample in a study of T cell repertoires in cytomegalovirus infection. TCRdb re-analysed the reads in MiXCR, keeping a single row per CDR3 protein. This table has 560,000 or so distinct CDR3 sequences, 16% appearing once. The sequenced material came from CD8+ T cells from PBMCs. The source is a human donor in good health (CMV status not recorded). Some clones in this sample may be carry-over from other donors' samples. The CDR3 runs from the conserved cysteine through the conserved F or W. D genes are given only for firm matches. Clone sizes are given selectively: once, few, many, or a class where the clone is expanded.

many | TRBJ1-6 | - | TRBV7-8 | TGTGCCAGCAGCTCCGGGACAATGAGCTCCTATAATTCACCCCTCCACTTT | CASSSGTMSSYNSPLHF
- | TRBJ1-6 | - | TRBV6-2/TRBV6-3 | TGTGCCAGCAGACTTTGGAACCAAAATTCACCCCTCCACTTT | CASRLWNQNSPLHF
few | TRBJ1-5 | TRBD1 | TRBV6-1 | TGTGCCAGCAGGAGGGGGCTGGGACAGCCCCAGCATTTT | CASRRGLGQPQHF
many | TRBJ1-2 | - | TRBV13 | TGTGCCAGCAGCTTAGGTCGGGACACCTCTGGTCGCTACACCTTC | CASSLGRDTSGRYTF
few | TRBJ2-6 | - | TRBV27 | TGTGCCAGCAGTTGGGGGGACTCTGGGGCCAACGTCCTGACTTTC | CASSWGDSGANVLTF
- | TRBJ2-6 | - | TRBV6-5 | TGTGCCAGCAGTTACTCGAGGAATTCTGGGGCCAACGTCCTGACTTTC | CASSYSRNSGANVLTF
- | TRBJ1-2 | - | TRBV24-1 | TGTGCCACCAGTGAGACAGCTTACTATGGCTACACCTTC | CATSETAYYGYTF
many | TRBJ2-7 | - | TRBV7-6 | TGTGCCAGCAGCGACTCCCAGGAACATATCTACGAGCAGTACTTC | CASSDSQEHIYEQYF
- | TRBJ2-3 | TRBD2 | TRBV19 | TGTGCCAGTATAGCGGGAGATACGCAGTATTTT | CASIAGDTQYF
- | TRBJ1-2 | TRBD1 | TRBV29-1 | TGCAGCGTTGAAAGGGACAGCCTCTATGGCTACACCTTC | CSVERDSLYGYTF
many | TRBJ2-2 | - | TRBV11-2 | TGTGCCAGCAGCTTAGTACGCGGCAGGGGAAAAACCGGGGAGCTGTTTTTT | CASSLVRGRGKTGELFF
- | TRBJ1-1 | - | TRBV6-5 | TGTGCCAGCAGTTACCAGTTTCGCGCTGAAGCTTTCTTT | CASSYQFRAEAFF
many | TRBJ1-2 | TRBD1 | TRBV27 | TGTGCCAGCAGTTCCGCAAGCGAGGGGGCGCATGGCTACACCTTC | CASSSASEGAHGYTF
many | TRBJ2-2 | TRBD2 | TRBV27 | TGTGCCAGCAGTTTATCATGGGCTAGCGGGAAAACCGGGGAGCTGTTTTTT | CASSLSWASGKTGELFF
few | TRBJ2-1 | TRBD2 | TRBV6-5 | TGTGCCAGCAGTTCTACGCTAGCGGGGGGGTATGGCAATGAGCAGTTCTTC | CASSSTLAGGYGNEQFF
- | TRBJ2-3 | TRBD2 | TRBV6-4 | TGTGCCAGCAGAAGACTAGCGCAGAGCACAGATACGCAGTATTTT | CASRRLAQSTDTQYF
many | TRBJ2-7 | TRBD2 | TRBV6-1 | TGTGCCGGAGGGACTAGCGGGAGCTACGAGCAGTACTTC | CAGGTSGSYEQYF
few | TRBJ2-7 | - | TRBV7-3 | TGTGCCAGCAGCTTACGGGACAATGGGTACGAGCAGTACTTC | CASSLRDNGYEQYF